Following are 19 T cell receptor beta chains from one sample sequenced in a study of cytomegalovirus exposure and HLA in healthy donors. This PCR relied on a set of 60 Vbeta primers and 13 Jbeta primers. The data were produced by immunoSEQ multiplex PCR, yet TCRdb's version contains in-frame clones alone and is incomplete. The table shows 100,000 to 150,000 clones, with less than 85% occurring only once. The sequenced sample was PBMCs. These receptors all stem from a man aged 25-45 years in good health and CMV-seropositive.

The chain has TRBV5-1 and TRBJ2-1; perhaps TRBD2 as D (7 bases). V lost 0 bases and J lost 4, with 23 bases in between. The length of the CDR3 is 19 residues. Germline V gene data show CDR1 as SGHRS and CDR2 as YFSETQ. The CDR3: CASSLATYSRGAGYNEQFF. The CDR3 region has the DNA TGCGCCAGCAGCTTGGCAACCTACTCCCGGGGGGCGGGATACAATGAGCAGTTCTTC.

The CDR3 DNA sequence: TGTGCCAGCAGTGGCGGAACTAATGAAAAACTGTTTTTT. Translated, it gives CASSGGTNEKLFF. This sequence joins TRBV2 and TRBJ1-4; no definite D call. Germline loops: CDR1 SNHLY, CDR2 FYNNEI. The CDR3 sequence is 13 residues long. V was clipped by 4 bases and J by 1 base, with 4 bases between them.

V usage is TRBV6-5 and J usage is TRBJ1-2; D call uncertain. Germline V gene lookup returns CDR1 MNHEY and CDR2 SVGAGI. Trimming pared 0 bases from V and 8 bases from J, leaving 10 bases between. The CDR3 length is 13 residues. Here the CDR3 reads CASSYSGRRGYTF. The CDR3 bases are TGTGCCAGCAGTTACTCTGGCAGGAGGGGCTACACCTTC.

This clone was seen a few times. Other nucleotide sequences in the sample specify the same CDR3. The J gene is TRBJ1-1, the V gene TRBV5-1, with D maybe TRBD1 (6 bases). Germline CDR1 and CDR2: SGHRS and YFSETQ. Trimming stripped 3 bases from V and 0 bases from J, with 12 bases between. The CDR3 has 15 amino acids. In nucleotides, the CDR3 is TGCGCCAGCAGCTCCAAACAGGGAATGAACACTGAAGCTTTCTTT. Its protein is CASSSKQGMNTEAFF. Based on the CDR3 plus reference TRBV5-1 and TRBJ1-1, the full variable domain is KAGVTQTPRYLIKTRGQQVTLSCSPISGHRSVSWYQQTPGQGLQFLFEYFSETQRNKGNFPGRFSGRQFSNSRSEMNVSTLELGDSALYLCASSSKQGMNTEAFFGQGTRLTVV.

The CDR3 sequence: CASSPGVTLHF. CDR3 in DNA: TGTGCCAGCAGCCCGGGAGTTACCCTCCACTTT. The chain links TRBV14 to TRBJ1-6; D uncertain. CDR1 and CDR2 from the germline V gene are SGHDN and FVKESK. Between the trimmed V and J ends, which lost 4 bases and 14 bases, there was a span of 9 bases. The CDR3 extends over 11 amino acids.

CDR3 region: CASSQESAGGETQYF. The CDR3 bases are TGCGCCAGCAGCCAAGAAAGTGCGGGTGGGGAGACCCAGTACTTC. The rearrangement uses TRBV4-1 and TRBJ2-5; possible D gene TRBD2, 5 bases. This CDR3 is built from 15 residues. Trimming cost V 0 bases and J 5 bases, with 13 bases left between them. Germline V CDR1 and CDR2: MGHRA, YSYEKL.

J is TRBJ1-2 and V is TRBV7-6; D perhaps matches TRBD1 (6 bases). Germline V gives CDR1 SGHVS, CDR2 FNYEAQ. Trimming removed 1 base from V and 7 bases from J, with 19 bases in between. CDR3 length: 16 residues. CDR3 residues: CASSLDTGLGLRGYTF. DNA of the CDR3: TGTGCCAGCAGCTTAGACACAGGGCTGGGATTGCGTGGCTACACCTTC.

The chain has TRBV7-9 and TRBJ1-2; tentative D call: TRBD1 (5 bases). The CDR3 spans 14 residues. Germline V gene sequence: CDR1 SEHNR, CDR2 FQNEAQ (reference sequence). V was shortened by 0 bases and J by 4 bases, with 9 bases between the two germline ends. CDR3 in DNA: TGTGCCAGCAGCTTAGCAGGGGCGGCCTATGGCTACACCTTC. Protein sequence: CASSLAGAAYGYTF.

The chain employs TRBV7-3 and TRBJ2-5; D call uncertain. Germline V lookup: CDR1 SGHTA, CDR2 FQGTGA. The CDR3 is 14 residues long. Trimming removed 5 bases from V and 5 bases from J, with 15 bases in between. CDR3: CASSDSPSRETQYF. CDR3 sequence (DNA): TGTGCCAGCAGCGATAGTCCGAGTCGCGAGACCCAGTACTTC.

The V gene is TRBV20-1, the J gene TRBJ2-5; 10 bases agree with TRBD1. Germline lookup yields CDR1 DFQATT and CDR2 SNEGSKA (reference sequence). J gave up 8 bases and V 5 bases, and 2 bases lay outside the gene matches. The CDR3 extends over 11 amino acids. This CDR3 reads CSAGTGDTQYF. The CDR3 bases are TGCAGTGCTGGGACAGGGGACACCCAGTACTTC.

The chain recombines TRBV29-1 with TRBJ2-5; 16 bases are shared with TRBD2. The CDR3 contains 19 residues. CDR1 is SQVTM and CDR2 is ANQGSEA in the germline V gene. The V and J ends lost 1 base and 2 bases, in that order; junction bases with no gene match: 10. The CDR3, as DNA: TGCAGCGTTGAAGTGACGGGACTAGCGGGGGGGCCCCCTCAAGAGACCCAGTACTTC. Translating it yields CSVEVTGLAGGPPQETQYF.

The chain carries TRBV29-1 and TRBJ1-2; unclear D gene. The germline V gene has CDR1 SQVTM and CDR2 ANQGSEA. V lost 6 bases to trimming and J lost 2 bases, with 13 bases between them. The CDR3 covers 13 residues. DNA for the CDR3: TGCAGCGTCGCTCCGGAGAGGAACTATGGCTACACCTTC. Residues: CSVAPERNYGYTF.

This chain joins TRBV10-3 and TRBJ1-2, with no clear D. The ends were cut back, 2 bases at V and 7 bases at J, with 14 bases in the middle. CDR1 ENHRY and CDR2 SYGVKD come from the germline V gene. The CDR3 sequence is 14 residues long. This CDR3 is CAISEEPRASGYTF. The CDR3 nucleotides are TGTGCCATCAGTGAGGAACCCCGAGCCTCTGGCTACACCTTC.

The chain recombines TRBV19 with TRBJ2-3, with 11 bases lining up with TRBD2. CDR3 length: 16 residues. Germline V gene sequence: CDR1 LNHDA, CDR2 SQIVND (reference sequence). V gave up 6 bases and J gave up 4 bases; unmatched junction bases: 9. The CDR3 here is CASSVIAGGPPDTQYF. DNA for the CDR3: TGTGCCAGTAGCGTAATAGCGGGGGGGCCGCCAGATACGCAGTATTTT.

The genes are TRBV4-1 and TRBJ2-4, with D maybe TRBD1 (6 bases). Germline values: CDR1 MGHRA, CDR2 YSYEKL. The CDR3 has 13 amino acids. V gave up 0 bases and J gave up 12 bases, with 12 bases separating them. The CDR3 coding sequence is TGCGCCAGCAGCCAAGATCAGGGGCTCTATCAGTACTTC. Its protein is CASSQDQGLYQYF.

The genes are TRBV25-1 and TRBJ2-5, with 8 bases lining up with TRBD2. The CDR3 has 15 residues. Trimming cost V 5 bases and J 1 base; bases outside gene matches: 6. The germline V gene has CDR1 MGHDK and CDR2 SYGVNS. The CDR3 loop is CASSIRLAGQETQYF. CDR3 nucleotides: TGTGCCAGCAGTATCCGGCTAGCGGGCCAAGAGACCCAGTACTTC.

The chain has TRBV7-8 and TRBJ2-7, with unresolved D. The germline V gene has CDR1 SGHVS and CDR2 FQNEAQ. Deletions cut 5 bases from V and 3 bases from J, with 23 bases between. The CDR3 sequence is 17 residues long. The CDR3 is CASSRKSGQRSLYEQYF. The CDR3 DNA sequence: TGTGCCAGCAGCAGAAAGAGTGGGCAGAGATCGCTCTACGAGCAGTACTTC.

The chain combines TRBV11-2 with TRBJ2-5, with TRBD1 matching over 10 bases. The J call is uncertain, as TRBJ2-7 better fits the DNA end. Germline V gene lookup returns CDR1 SGHAT and CDR2 FQNNGV. The CDR3 loop spans 14 amino acids. The chain's CDR3 is CASMDRGFSYEQYF. The CDR3 DNA sequence: TGTGCCAGCATGGACAGGGGGTTCTCCTACGAGCAGTACTTC.

The rearrangement links TRBV14 to TRBJ2-2; tentative D call: TRBD2 (5 bases). Trimming left V 2 bases short and J 0 bases short, with 10 bases between. Germline assignment: CDR1 SGHDN and CDR2 FVKESK. The CDR3 is 16 amino acids. The CDR3 DNA reads TGTGCCAGCAGCCAAAGGCACGGGGCGAACACCGGGGAGCTGTTTTTT. It codes for CASSQRHGANTGELFF.